This T cell receptor beta chain was obtained from a study of cytotoxic CD8 clonotypes in ibrutinib-treated CLL. Study at large: Following a median approximately eleven months of treatment, with a range of 6 to 36, response samples were taken. On average, each sample had some 250,000 productive templates and under 95,000 productive rearrangements. General study results and limits: Baseline levels were approached again at progression, after clonality had risen at ibrutinib response.

A note on this clone: Its antigen is currently unknown.

Profiling relied on immunoSEQ multiplex PCR, and the TCRdb table lists in-frame clones only, not all of them. The table records 90,000 to 100,000 clones, about 78% of them present only once. The CDR3 loop spans 14 amino acids. Losses at the gene ends were 4 bases for V and 3 bases for J; bases not matched to a gene: 5. Germline V lookup: CDR1 SGDLS, CDR2 YYNGEE. The source was PBMCs, collected after 12 months of ibrutinib treatment. The receptor was isolated from a human donor with chronic lymphocytic leukemia. This chain connects TRBV9 to TRBJ2-3; TRBD2 aligns across 7 bases. CDR3 region: CASSRGEGTDTQYF. For the CDR3, the DNA is TGTGCCAGCAGCAGAGGGGAGGGGACAGATACGCAGTATTTT.